This entry features one TCR beta chain sequence. With 0 bases removed from V and 2 bases from J, the gap between germline ends came to 10 bases. This CDR3 has 15 residues. From germline, CDR1 is SGHAT and CDR2 FQNNGV. This sample stems from a study of T-cell memory formation after mild COVID-19. TCRdb recomputed calls from the 5' RACE reads with MiXCR, one row per CDR3 protein. This table holds 560,000 or so distinct CDR3 sequences, about 18% found once. This chain links TRBV11-2 with TRBJ1-2; D ambiguous. The sample taken for sequencing was PBMCs or a T cell subset sorted from them (not recorded which). The TCR was taken from an adult woman who had mild COVID-19 (a few samples of this study predate the infection). Cell type and time point are not known. CDR3 nucleotide sequence: TGTGCCAGCAGCTTAGAAGCGGTAGAGAACTATGGCTACACCTTC. Translating gives CASSLEAVENYGYTF.